Below, one T cell receptor beta chain is given with its context. The data are from a study of T cell changes during pregnancy in multiple sclerosis. The ends were cut back, 4 bases at V and 0 bases at J, with 22 bases in the middle. The germline CDR1 and CDR2 sequences are LGHNA and YSLEER. The CDR3 is made up of 19 amino acids. The table came from immunoSEQ multiplex PCR; TCRdb's copy has only in-frame clones and leaves some out. The sample consists of about 69,000 clones, 70% to 90% of them appearing once. Here the sequenced sample was peripheral blood, taken before pregnancy. This clonotype was obtained from a female donor with multiple sclerosis, enrolled in a pregnancy study. The V call is TRBV4-3, the J call TRBJ1-5; no definite D call. The CDR3 nucleotides are TGCGCCAGCAGCCGATGGGCCGGAAACTTGTGCTATAGCAATCAGCCCCAGCATTTT. Translation gives CASSRWAGNLCYSNQPQHF.